The clone carrying this TCR beta chain was seen at least ten times. What it binds is unknown. V was cut by 2 bases and J by 3 bases, with 4 bases left in between. CDR3 length equals 13 residues. TCRdb reprocessed the 5' RACE reads with MiXCR, giving one entry per CDR3 protein. The data contain 53,000 or so distinct CDR3 sequences, around 24% of them singletons. Broader study findings: Greatest tumor Treg TCR overlap was with tumor naive CD4+ cells.

This receptor was identified in a female donor with breast cancer. This rearrangement joins TRBV12-3 or TRBV12-4 to TRBJ2-2; D call uncertain. The sequenced sample was tumor-infiltrating naive CD4+ T cells sorted from the breast tumor. As to subset: naive CD4+ T cells, CD4+CD45RA+CD25-. CDR3 sequence (DNA): TGTGCCAGCAGTTTAACTTACACCGGGGAGCTGTTTTTT. This sequence encodes CASSLTYTGELFF.